This T cell receptor beta chain was sequenced for a study of T cells in Graves' hyperthyroidism and ophthalmopathy. Researchers amplified the TCR beta CDR3 regions from RNA transcripts. HTBI primers were employed in a first-round RT-PCR of the TCR CDR3. One entry per CDR3 protein, called by TCRdb with MiXCR from the multiplex PCR reads. The data show under 400,000 distinct CDR3 sequences, 20% to 25% seen once. This CDR3 comprises 14 residues. The junction had 5 bases not matched to a gene; V was cut back by 8 bases and J by 3 bases. This sequence was found in a man aged 50 to 59 with Graves' hyperthyroidism. Source material: blood. V is TRBV12-3 or TRBV12-4 and J is TRBJ2-1; TRBD2 matches at 9 bases. This chain's CDR3 is CASVRTSVYNEQFF. CDR3 nucleotides: TGTGCCAGCGTCCGGACTAGCGTCTACAATGAGCAGTTCTTC.